What follows are 5 T cell receptor beta chains derived from one specimen sequenced in a study of cytomegalovirus exposure and HLA in healthy donors. PCR was performed using 60 Vbeta and 13 Jbeta primers. Assay used: immunoSEQ multiplex PCR; TCRdb lists only in-frame clones, some missing. The sample has over 100,000 clones, over 60% seen once. Sequencing input: PBMCs. The receptors come from a woman in her thirties in good health and CMV-seropositive.

The V call is TRBV30, the J call TRBJ2-3, with 9 bases identical to TRBD2. V was pared by 2 bases and J by 2 bases, with 8 bases of the junction left unmatched. Looked up from germline, CDR1 is GTSNPN and CDR2 is SVGIG (reference sequence). The CDR3 contains 16 residues. This chain's CDR3 is CAWSSRLAANTDTQYF. The CDR3, as DNA: TGTGCCTGGAGTTCCCGACTAGCGGCAAACACAGATACGCAGTATTTT.

This sequence joins TRBV5-8 and TRBJ2-7; 7 bases are a match to TRBD1. Germline V gives CDR1 SGHTS, CDR2 YDEGEE. With 6 bases clipped from V and 1 base from J, the junction kept 4 bases outside the gene matches. The CDR3 length is 13 residues. In nucleotides, the CDR3 is TGTGCCAGCAAGCAACAGGGGTCCTACGAGCAGTACTTC. Translated, it gives CASKQQGSYEQYF.

The genes are TRBV28 and TRBJ1-5, with TRBD1 matching over 9 bases. This CDR3 comprises 15 residues. J lost 6 bases, V lost 3 bases, and 6 bases had no gene match. The germline V gene encodes CDR1 MDHEN and CDR2 SYDVKM. CDR3 region: CASSFGDRESQPQHF. In DNA, the CDR3 is TGTGCCAGCAGTTTCGGGGACAGGGAGAGTCAGCCCCAGCATTTT.

This clone was seen more than once but under ten times. The rearrangement links TRBV7-2 to TRBJ1-5; D not resolved. The germline V and J ends were trimmed by 2 bases and 4 bases, with 12 bases remaining between them. This CDR3 contains 15 residues. Germline CDR1 and CDR2: SGHTA and FQGNSA. The CDR3 loop reads CASSLFGSGNQPQHF. The DNA of the CDR3 is TGTGCCAGCAGCTTATTTGGCTCAGGAAATCAGCCCCAGCATTTT.

The V and J genes are TRBV19 and TRBJ2-7; 10 nucleotides align to TRBD1. CDR1 and CDR2 from the germline V gene are LNHDA and SQIVND (reference sequence). V dropped 5 bases and J dropped 12; count of bases not matched to a gene: 13. The CDR3 totals 14 residues. DNA for the CDR3: TGTGCCAGTAGTGCCCGGGACAGGGGTTCAAGTACGTACTTC. Translated, it gives CASSARDRGSSTYF.